These 9 T cell receptor beta chains were sequenced from one sample in a study of blood T cell repertoires in COVID-19 (dated by TCRdb to the early 2020s). Preparation of the library involved the immunoSEQ multiplex PCR assay. TCRdb re-hosts the immuneACCESS table, in-frame sequences only. Its copies lack some clones; in the studies checked, an unresolved V gene accounts for under half of them, and the cause for the rest is not known. The sample yields 15,000 to 20,000 clones; approximately 83% were counted once. The ten top clones hold approximately 9.1% of the sample. Sequencing was performed on peripheral blood. All receptors derive from a human donor in a cohort sampled during active COVID-19.

The V call is TRBV20-1, the J call TRBJ1-3; D gene uncertain. V was shortened by 3 bases and J by 2 bases, with 11 bases between the two germline ends. The length of the CDR3 is 14 residues. The V gene's germline CDR1 is DFQATT and CDR2 SNEGSKA (reference sequence). CDR3 region: CSASGPFPGNTIYF. CDR3 bases: TGCAGTGCTAGTGGTCCCTTTCCTGGAAACACCATATATTTT.

CDR3 nucleotides: TGTGCCAGCTCACCACCGAACACAGGGTCCCACGAGCAGTACTTC. Translated: CASSPPNTGSHEQYF. The chain carries TRBV18 and TRBJ2-7, with D possibly being TRBD1 (6 bases). This CDR3 region has 15 residues. Per the germline V gene, CDR1 is KGHSH and CDR2 is LQKENI. Deletions cut 0 bases from V and 5 bases from J, with 14 bases between. Full variable domain (outside the CDR3, taken from reference TRBV18 and TRBJ2-7): NAGVMQNPRHLVRRRGQEARLRCSPMKGHSHVYWYRQLPEEGLKFMVYLQKENIIDESGMPKERFSAEFPKEGPSILRIQQVVRGDSAAYFCASSPPNTGSHEQYFGPGTRLTVT.

With regard to this clone: A junction boundary mismatches the germline segment, possibly from a read error. The chain has TRBV20-1 and TRBJ1-2, with TRBD1 as a possible D gene (6 bases). The CDR3 sequence is 11 residues long. Germline loops: CDR1 DFQATT, CDR2 SNEGSKA (reference sequence). CDR3 sequence (DNA): TGCAGTGCTAGAGGTGACAGGAGGTTGTACTTC. Amino acid sequence: CSARGDRRLYF.

A single count supports this clone. The chain recombines TRBV4-3 with TRBJ2-1, with unresolved D. Trimming removed 0 bases from V and 3 bases from J, with 12 bases in between. Germline V lookup: CDR1 LGHNA, CDR2 YSLEER. CDR3 length: 16 amino acids. DNA of the CDR3: TGCGCCAGCAGCCAAGACCTAACCAATGACTACAATGAGCAGTTCTTC. Protein: CASSQDLTNDYNEQFF.

The J gene is TRBJ1-1, the V gene TRBV6-1, with D hard to call. This CDR3 has 14 residues. Between the trimmed V and J ends, which lost 2 bases and 4 bases, there was a span of 11 bases. Germline V gene lookup returns CDR1 MNHNS and CDR2 SASEGT. The CDR3 protein is CASSERRLGTEAFF. In DNA, the CDR3 is TGTGCCAGCAGTGAACGGAGGTTGGGCACTGAAGCTTTCTTT.

The V gene is TRBV6-5, the J gene TRBJ2-1; D perhaps matches TRBD1 (6 bases). CDR3 length: 14 residues. Trimming took 6 bases from V and 0 from J, leaving 9 bases between them. CDR1 and CDR2 from the germline V gene are MNHEY and SVGAGI. The chain's CDR3 is CASRSGDSYNEQFF. In DNA form, the CDR3 reads TGTGCCAGCAGATCAGGGGACTCCTACAATGAGCAGTTCTTC.

This clone has only one observation. The V and J genes are TRBV11-2 and TRBJ2-4; 11 bases map to TRBD2. The CDR3 is made up of 16 amino acids. V lost 5 bases and J lost 0; bases outside the gene matches: 3. Looked up from germline, CDR1 is SGHAT and CDR2 is FQNNGV. The DNA of the CDR3 is TGTGCCAGCAGCGACGGGACTAGCGGAGCCAAAAACATTCAGTACTTC. Protein sequence: CASSDGTSGAKNIQYF.

This chain links TRBV6-5 with TRBJ2-7; 8 bases line up with TRBD1. Looked up from germline, CDR1 is MNHEY and CDR2 is SVGAGI. CDR3 length equals 15 residues. V lost 7 bases and J lost 5; bases outside the gene matches: 13. The CDR3 region has the DNA TGTGCCAGCAACGAACGAGGGACAGGAATCCACGAGCAGTACTTC. Translated, it gives CASNERGTGIHEQYF.

The V call is TRBV19, the J call TRBJ2-7; 7 nucleotides line up with TRBD1. The CDR3 totals 14 residues. The J segment lost 2 bases and the V segment lost 4 bases, leaving 5 bases of the junction unmatched. CDR1 is LNHDA, CDR2 SQIVND, per germline (reference sequence). The CDR3 reads CASSTRDRPYEQYF. The CDR3 nucleotides read TGTGCCAGTAGTACCCGGGACAGACCCTACGAGCAGTACTTC.